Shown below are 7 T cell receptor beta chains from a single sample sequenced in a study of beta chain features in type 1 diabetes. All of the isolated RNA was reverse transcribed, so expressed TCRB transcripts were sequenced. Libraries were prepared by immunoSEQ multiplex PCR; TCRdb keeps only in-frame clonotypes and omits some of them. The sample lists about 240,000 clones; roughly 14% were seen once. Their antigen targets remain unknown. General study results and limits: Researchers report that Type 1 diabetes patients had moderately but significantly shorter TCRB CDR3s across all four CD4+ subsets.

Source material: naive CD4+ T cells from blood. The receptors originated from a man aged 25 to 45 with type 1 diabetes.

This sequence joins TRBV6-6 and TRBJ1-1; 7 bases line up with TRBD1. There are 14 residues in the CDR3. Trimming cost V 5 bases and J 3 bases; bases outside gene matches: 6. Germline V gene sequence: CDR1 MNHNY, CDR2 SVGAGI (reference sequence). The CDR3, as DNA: TGTGCCAGCAGTCAGAACAGGGGTTACACTGAAGCTTTCTTT. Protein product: CASSQNRGYTEAFF.

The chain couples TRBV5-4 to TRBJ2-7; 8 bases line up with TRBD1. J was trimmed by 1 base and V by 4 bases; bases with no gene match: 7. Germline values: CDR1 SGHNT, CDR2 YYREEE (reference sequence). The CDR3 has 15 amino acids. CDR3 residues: CASSPGQGRSYEQYF. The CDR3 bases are TGTGCCAGCAGCCCAGGACAGGGTAGATCCTACGAGCAGTACTTC.

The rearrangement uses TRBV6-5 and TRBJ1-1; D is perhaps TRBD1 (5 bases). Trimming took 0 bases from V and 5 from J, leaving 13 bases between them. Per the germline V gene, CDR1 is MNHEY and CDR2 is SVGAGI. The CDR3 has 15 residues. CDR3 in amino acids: CASSYSGVGGTEAFF. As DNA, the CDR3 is TGTGCCAGCAGTTACTCGGGGGTGGGAGGAACTGAAGCTTTCTTT.

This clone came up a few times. The chain's CDR3 is CASRSPSTDTQYF. The CDR3 DNA reads TGCGCCAGCAGGTCCCCTAGCACAGATACGCAGTATTTT. This chain joins TRBV5-1 and TRBJ2-3; D gene uncertain. V was trimmed by 5 bases and J by 0 bases, leaving 7 bases between them. CDR3 length equals 13 residues. Germline CDR1 reads SGHRS; CDR2 reads YFSETQ.

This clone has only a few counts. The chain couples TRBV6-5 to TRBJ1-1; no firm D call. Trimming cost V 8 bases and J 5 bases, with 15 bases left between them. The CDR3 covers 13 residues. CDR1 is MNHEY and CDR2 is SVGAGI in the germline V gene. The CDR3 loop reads CASGGSRKTEAFF. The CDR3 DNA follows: TGTGCCAGCGGAGGGTCGAGGAAAACTGAAGCTTTCTTT.

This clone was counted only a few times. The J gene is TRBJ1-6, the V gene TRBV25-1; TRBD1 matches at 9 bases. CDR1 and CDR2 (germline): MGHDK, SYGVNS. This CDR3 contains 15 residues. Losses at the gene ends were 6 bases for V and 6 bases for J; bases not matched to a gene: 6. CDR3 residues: CASRRSDRGNSPLHF. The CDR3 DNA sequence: TGTGCCAGCAGAAGATCGGACAGGGGTAATTCACCCCTCCACTTT.

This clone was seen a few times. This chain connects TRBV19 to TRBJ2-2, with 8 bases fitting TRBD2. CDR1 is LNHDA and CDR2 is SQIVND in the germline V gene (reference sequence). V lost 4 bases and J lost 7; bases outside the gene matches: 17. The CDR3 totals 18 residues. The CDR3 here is CASSTGRVAGYGGGELFF. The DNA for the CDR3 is TGTGCCAGTAGTACTGGAAGAGTAGCGGGATACGGCGGCGGGGAGCTGTTTTTT. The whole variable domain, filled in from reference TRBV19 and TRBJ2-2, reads DGGITQSPKYLFRKEGQNVTLSCEQNLNHDAMYWYRQDPGQGLRLIYYSQIVNDFQKGDIAEGYSVSREKKESFPLTVTSAQKNPTAFYLCASSTGRVAGYGGGELFFGEGSRLTVL.